These 19 T cell receptor beta chains share one sample of origin, sequenced in a study of CD8 T cells in Susac syndrome. An input of about 0.5 to 1 ug of RNA was subjected to reverse transcription using random hexamers. TCRdb re-analysed the immunoSEQ multiplex PCR reads in MiXCR, keeping a single row per CDR3 protein. Here the sample spans 330,000 or so distinct CDR3 sequences, about 82% being singletons. Material: CD8+ T cells from PBMCs. The receptors shown here come from a human donor with multiple sclerosis.

The rearrangement links TRBV11-2 to TRBJ1-5; D perhaps matches TRBD1 (6 bases). Germline loops: CDR1 SGHAT, CDR2 FQNNGV. The CDR3 runs 15 residues. V lost 5 bases to trimming and J lost 0 bases, with 11 bases between them. The CDR3 sequence is CASSAGDHSNQPQHF. CDR3 in DNA: TGTGCCAGCAGCGCAGGGGACCATAGCAATCAGCCCCAGCATTTT.

The V gene is TRBV27, the J gene TRBJ1-1; the D gene is possibly TRBD1 (5 bases). Germline V gene sequence: CDR1 MNHEY, CDR2 SMNVEV (reference sequence). Trimming took 3 bases from V and 1 from J, leaving 9 bases between them. The CDR3 totals 14 residues. For the CDR3, the DNA is TGTGCCAGCAGTTTGACAGCCCCGAACACTGAAGCTTTCTTT. Residues: CASSLTAPNTEAFF.

This clonotype was picked up a small number of times. The V gene is TRBV7-8, the J gene TRBJ2-7; TRBD1 is a possible D gene (6 bases). CDR3 size: 15 residues. Germline loops: CDR1 SGHVS, CDR2 FQNEAQ. Trimming removed 5 bases at V and 0 bases at J, with 14 bases between. The CDR3 loop is CASSLQTGYSYEQYF. CDR3 nucleotide sequence: TGTGCCAGCAGCCTCCAGACAGGCTACTCCTACGAGCAGTACTTC.

This chain joins TRBV5-6 and TRBJ2-1; D gene uncertain. CDR1 is SGHDT, CDR2 YYEEEE, per germline. Trimming removed 0 bases from V and 0 bases from J, with 7 bases in between. This CDR3 has 15 residues. CDR3 bases: TGTGCCAGCAGCTTGGTGTACCGCTCCTACAATGAGCAGTTCTTC. This gives the protein CASSLVYRSYNEQFF.

The rearrangement links TRBV28 to TRBJ2-1; possibly TRBD2 for D (6 bases). The CDR3 loop spans 17 amino acids. V lost 4 bases and J 1 base, leaving 17 bases between the germline ends. Germline V gene sequence: CDR1 MDHEN, CDR2 SYDVKM. This CDR3 is CASSSLDYDISYNEQFF. CDR3 bases: TGTGCCAGCAGTTCGCTGGACTACGATATTTCCTACAATGAGCAGTTCTTC.

The chain joins TRBV29-1 to TRBJ1-1; TRBD1 is a possible D gene (6 bases). In germline, CDR1 is SQVTM, CDR2 ANQGSEA. This CDR3 contains 14 residues. Trimming pared 6 bases from V and 0 bases from J, leaving 14 bases between. The CDR3 coding sequence is TGCAGCGTCGAGGGGGTGAAACTGAACACTGAAGCTTTCTTT. This translates into CSVEGVKLNTEAFF.

The V and J genes are TRBV4-3 and TRBJ1-3; D is undetermined. The CDR3 loop spans 14 amino acids. Germline V lookup: CDR1 LGHNA, CDR2 YSLEER. V lost 0 bases, J lost 4 bases, and 7 bases lay in between. CDR3 DNA sequence: TGCGCCAGCAGCCAAGAGTGGGCGGGAAACACCATATATTTT. Protein product: CASSQEWAGNTIYF.

The chain is built from TRBV14 and TRBJ2-7, with 8 bases that match TRBD2. This CDR3 has 16 residues. V lost 0 bases and J lost 4; bases outside the gene matches: 8. Germline V gives CDR1 SGHDN, CDR2 FVKESK. The CDR3 bases are TGTGCCAGCAGCCAAGATCGGCCCAGCGGGAGTTACGAGCAGTACTTC. Protein: CASSQDRPSGSYEQYF.

This clonotype was seen once. The rearrangement joins TRBV4-3 to TRBJ2-1; D not resolved. The CDR3 extends over 16 amino acids. The germline gives CDR1 LGHNA, CDR2 YSLEER. CDR3 in amino acids: CAVSQDAGRINNEQFF. The CDR3 DNA reads as TGCGCTGTCAGCCAAGATGCCGGACGGATAAACAATGAGCAGTTCTTC.

The V gene is TRBV7-9, the J gene TRBJ2-5; 9 bases are a match to TRBD2. From germline, CDR1 is SEHNR and CDR2 FQNEAQ (reference sequence). This CDR3 region has 16 residues. V was pared by 1 base and J by 3 bases, with 6 bases of the junction left unmatched. CDR3 bases: TGTGCCAGCAGCTTAGAATGGCGACTAGCGGAAGAGACCCAGTACTTC. Translating gives CASSLEWRLAEETQYF. Combining the CDR3 with reference TRBV7-9 and TRBJ2-5 gives the whole variable domain DTGVSQNPRHKITKRGQNVTFRCDPISEHNRLYWYRQTLGQGPEFLTYFQNEAQLEKSRLLSDRFSAERPKGSFSTLEIQRTEQGDSAMYLCASSLEWRLAEETQYFGPGTRLLVL.

V usage is TRBV9 and J usage is TRBJ1-4; 7 nucleotides match TRBD1. CDR3 length: 14 amino acids. Losses at the gene ends were 3 bases for V and 6 bases for J; bases not matched to a gene: 5. The V gene's germline CDR1 is SGDLS and CDR2 YYNGEE. The CDR3, as DNA: TGTGCCAGCAGCGAGGGGGCCGGAGATGAAAAACTGTTTTTT. Its protein is CASSEGAGDEKLFF.

This chain links TRBV12-3 or TRBV12-4 with TRBJ2-7; D is perhaps TRBD1 (5 bases). The V and J ends lost 6 bases and 2 bases respectively, with 11 bases between them. The CDR3 spans 13 residues. This chain's CDR3 is CASRSDSAYEQYF. The CDR3 DNA follows: TGTGCCAGCAGATCCGACAGCGCCTACGAGCAGTACTTC.

This sequence joins TRBV9 and TRBJ1-5; D is unresolved. Germline V gives CDR1 SGDLS, CDR2 YYNGEE. V lost 0 bases and J lost 9, with 10 bases in between. This CDR3 comprises 13 residues. The CDR3 here is CASSVGRSTPQHF. The CDR3 nucleotides read TGTGCCAGCAGCGTAGGCCGTAGCACGCCCCAGCATTTT.

This clonotype was found once. The chain links TRBV20-1 to TRBJ2-2; 10 nucleotides match TRBD2. V gave up 2 bases and J gave up 11 bases; unmatched junction bases: 11. Germline CDR1 reads DFQATT; CDR2 reads SNEGSKA (reference sequence). The CDR3 length is 15 residues. The DNA of the CDR3 is TGCAGTGCTAGACCCGGACTAGCGGCCGTGGGAGAGCTGTTTTTT. Its protein is CSARPGLAAVGELFF.

The V and J genes are TRBV6-1 and TRBJ2-7; TRBD1 agrees at 7 bases. The CDR3 consists of 13 residues. Germline values: CDR1 MNHNS, CDR2 SASEGT. Trimming cost V 6 bases and J 6 bases; bases outside gene matches: 8. CDR3 in DNA: TGTGCCAGCAGCCAAGAGACAGGGAGCGAGCAGTACTTC. This sequence encodes CASSQETGSEQYF.

The chain couples TRBV29-1 to TRBJ1-1; D gene uncertain. In germline, CDR1 is SQVTM, CDR2 ANQGSEA. The CDR3 totals 11 residues. Trimming cost V 5 bases and J 7 bases, with 11 bases left between them. This CDR3 reads CSVLALGEAFF. CDR3 nucleotide sequence: TGCAGCGTTTTAGCACTCGGTGAAGCTTTCTTT.

This clonotype showed up just a few times. The chain joins TRBV5-1 to TRBJ2-5; D not resolved. V lost 0 bases and J lost 3, with 12 bases in between. The CDR3 extends over 15 amino acids. The germline gives CDR1 SGHRS, CDR2 YFSETQ. CDR3 nucleotides: TGCGCCAGCAGCTTGGGGGTACACTCCAAAGAGACCCAGTACTTC. This sequence encodes CASSLGVHSKETQYF.

The V gene is TRBV6-2 or TRBV6-3, the J gene TRBJ2-7; TRBD1 is a possible D gene (6 bases). From germline, CDR1 is MNHEY and CDR2 SVGEGT. V was trimmed by 4 bases and J by 1 base, leaving 11 bases between them. This CDR3 has 14 residues. CDR3 nucleotide sequence: TGTGCCAGCAGTTTCCTAGGGACATCCTACGAGCAGTACTTC. This gives the protein CASSFLGTSYEQYF.

The chain links TRBV9 to TRBJ1-3; D perhaps matches TRBD1 (6 bases). CDR1 is SGDLS, CDR2 YYNGEE, per germline. This CDR3 is built from 15 residues. V dropped 3 bases and J dropped 4 bases, with 14 bases sitting between them. The CDR3 reads CASSGTAPTGNTIYF. In DNA, the CDR3 is TGTGCCAGCAGCGGGACAGCACCAACAGGAAACACCATATATTTT.